This is a list of T cell receptor beta chains from one sample in a study of T cell responses to AZD1222 COVID-19 vaccine. Generated by immunoSEQ multiplex PCR, the TCRdb table keeps only in-frame clones and is missing some. The repertoire includes about 110,000 clones, roughly four fifths of them detected once, and 4% to 5% sits in the top ten. Sample: peripheral blood, taken on day 0 of AZD1222 vaccination. The receptor source for this set is an adult in good health. Each CDR3 is given with its conserved first and last residue. D genes are given only for firm matches. Expanded clones get a size class; other rows say once, few or many, or leave the size out.

j_call | v_call | d_call | clone_size | cdr3_nt | cdr3_aa
TRBJ1-1 | TRBV7-2 | TRBD1 | NA | TGTGCCAGCCAGGGACAGGGGCACACTGAAGCTTTCTTT | CASQGQGHTEAFF
TRBJ1-2 | TRBV5-1 | NA | NA | TGCGCCAGCAGCCCCGACAGTTTCCCCCAGGGCTATGGCTACACCTTC | CASSPDSFPQGYGYTF
TRBJ1-1 | TRBV6-2/TRBV6-3 | NA | NA | TGTGCCAGCAGTTACTACGGGGGGGCCCCTGAAGCTTTCTTT | CASSYYGGAPEAFF
TRBJ2-1 | TRBV5-1 | NA | NA | TGCGCCAGCAGCTGGCGGGTCCAGAGTTCCTACAATGAGCAGTTCTTC | CASSWRVQSSYNEQFF
TRBJ1-1 | TRBV18 | NA | NA | TGTGCCAGCTCACCACAGGGAATGGAGGCTTTCTTT | CASSPQGMEAFF
TRBJ1-1 | TRBV20-1 | NA | NA | TGCAGTGCTAGAGCGGTGGCGGAAGCTTTCTTT | CSARAVAEAFF
TRBJ1-3 | TRBV19 | TRBD1 | NA | TGTGCCAGTAGCCCGAGCCTGGGACAGGGGATGACTTGGAGGAACACCATATATTTT | CASSPSLGQGMTWRNTIYF
TRBJ2-1 | TRBV2 | TRBD1 | NA | TGTGCCAGCAGTCAGCAGGGGACAGGGACTTACAATGAGCAGTTCTTC | CASSQQGTGTYNEQFF
TRBJ1-2 | TRBV6-5 | TRBD1 | NA | TGTGCCAGCAGAGGACAGGCCCTACCCTATGGCTACACCTTC | CASRGQALPYGYTF
TRBJ1-5 | TRBV5-1 | NA | NA | TGCGCCAGCAGCTTGGAGGGCGGGAACTCCAATCAGCCCCAGCATTTT | CASSLEGGNSNQPQHF
TRBJ1-5 | TRBV19 | NA | few | TGTGCCAGTAGGATGAACAGAAGAGGGTTGGAGCCCCAGCATTTT | CASRMNRRGLEPQHF
TRBJ1-5 | TRBV11-2 | NA | NA | TGTGCCAGCAGCTTACCCCCTGCAATTTCCCATCATCAGCCCCAGCATTTT | CASSLPPAISHHQPQHF
TRBJ1-1 | TRBV24-1 | TRBD1 | NA | TGTGCCACCAGTGATGCAGGGGGGAACACTGAAGCTTTCTTT | CATSDAGGNTEAFF
TRBJ2-2 | TRBV3-1/TRBV3-2 | NA | NA | TGTGCCAGCAGCCCCCCGAAGGGAGACACCGGGGAGCTGTTTTTT | CASSPPKGDTGELFF
TRBJ2-7 | TRBV6-5 | NA | NA | TGTGCCAGCAGCTCACCGGGACCAGCCTACGAGCAGTACTTC | CASSSPGPAYEQYF
TRBJ2-7 | TRBV15 | TRBD2 | once | TGTGCCACCAGCAGAGCGGCGGGAGGCTACGAGCAGTACTTC | CATSRAAGGYEQYF
TRBJ2-1 | TRBV5-8 | TRBD2 | NA | TGTGCCAGCAGCTTCTCTAGCGGGAGTCTCTATGAGCAGTTCTTC | CASSFSSGSLYEQFF
TRBJ1-3 | TRBV30 | TRBD1 | NA | TGTGCCTGGAGTTCAGATAACTTGGACAGGGCAGGAAACACCATATATTTT | CAWSSDNLDRAGNTIYF
TRBJ1-1 | TRBV28 | NA | NA | TGTGCCAGCAGCTGGAGAGAAGGCACTGAAGCTTTCTTT | CASSWREGTEAFF
TRBJ1-1 | TRBV3-1/TRBV3-2 | NA | NA | TGTGCCAGCAGCCAAGATCCGGACGGAGGAAAAAACACTGAAGCTTTCTTT | CASSQDPDGGKNTEAFF
TRBJ2-5 | TRBV3-1/TRBV3-2 | NA | NA | TGTGCCAGCACCGGGGGACTCGGATTCACGAAGACCCAGTACTTC | CASTGGLGFTKTQYF
TRBJ1-6 | TRBV19 | TRBD1 | NA | TGTGCCAGTAAACCCGGACAGGTTAATAATTCACCCCTCCACTTT | CASKPGQVNNSPLHF
TRBJ2-2 | TRBV21-1 | NA | NA | TGTGCCAACTCGGGGACTAGGTCTCCCTGCGGGGAGCTGTTTTTT | CANSGTRSPCGELFF
TRBJ1-5 | TRBV5-8 | TRBD1 | once | TGTGCCAGCAGCTCGGGACAGGGGGCCTTGCGTCAGCCCCAGCATTTT | CASSSGQGALRQPQHF
TRBJ2-1 | TRBV9 | TRBD2 | NA | TGTGCCAGCAGCGTACTAGCGGGCACTTACAATGAGCAGTTCTTC | CASSVLAGTYNEQFF
TRBJ1-3 | TRBV3-1/TRBV3-2 | TRBD1 | once | TGTGCCAGCAGCCCCTTATTGGACAGGTCATCTGGAAACACCATATATTTT | CASSPLLDRSSGNTIYF
TRBJ2-2 | TRBV19 | NA | NA | TGTGCCAGTAGTCCCAGCTTTCACACCGGGGAGCTGTTTTTT | CASSPSFHTGELFF
TRBJ2-7 | TRBV5-8 | NA | NA | TGTGCCAGCAGCTTGGTGCGGAATTCCTACGAGCAGTACTTC | CASSLVRNSYEQYF
TRBJ1-2 | TRBV9 | NA | NA | TGTGCCAGCAGCGTAGAGGGGACACCTAGGCGTGGCTACACCTTC | CASSVEGTPRRGYTF
TRBJ1-4 | TRBV19 | TRBD1 | NA | TGTGCCAGTAGTCCGGGACAGGGGCGAAATGAAAAACTGTTTTTT | CASSPGQGRNEKLFF
TRBJ2-1 | TRBV28 | NA | NA | TGTGCCAGCAGTGTACGACTCTCCACCTACAATGAGCAGTTCTTC | CASSVRLSTYNEQFF
TRBJ2-2 | TRBV11-2 | NA | NA | TGTGCCAGCAGCTTAGACAGGGAGAGGGAGCTGTTTTTT | CASSLDRERELFF
TRBJ1-5 | TRBV6-2/TRBV6-3 | NA | NA | TGTGCCAGCAGTTACTCGAGATTGGGCGGCTTAAGCAATCAGCCCCAGCATTTT | CASSYSRLGGLSNQPQHF
TRBJ1-5 | TRBV28 | TRBD1 | NA | TGTGCCAGCAGGGGCAGGGGGCGGAATCAGCCCCAGCATTTT | CASRGRGRNQPQHF
TRBJ1-2 | TRBV28 | TRBD1 | NA | TGTGCCAGCAAAAGGGGACAGGGATTATGGGGCTACACCTTC | CASKRGQGLWGYTF
TRBJ1-3 | TRBV7-2 | NA | NA | TGTGCCAGCAGCGAAAATGGACTGAGCTCTGGAAACACCATATATTTT | CASSENGLSSGNTIYF
TRBJ2-4 | TRBV7-9 | NA | NA | TGTGCCAGCAGCTTCGAGGGGAGGTTCCCAATTCAGTACTTC | CASSFEGRFPIQYF
TRBJ1-5 | TRBV7-2 | NA | NA | TGTGCCAGCAGTCGGCAGGGAGGCAATAGCAATCAGCCCCAGCATTTT | CASSRQGGNSNQPQHF
TRBJ2-2 | TRBV19 | NA | NA | TGTGCCAGTAGTATCTACTATCAGGGGGGAAGCACCGGGGAGCTGTTTTTT | CASSIYYQGGSTGELFF
TRBJ2-2 | TRBV7-3 | TRBD1 | once | TGTGCCAGCAGCTTAGGGACAGGGGGCGCAAGCGGGGAGCTGTTTTTT | CASSLGTGGASGELFF
TRBJ1-2 | TRBV11-2 | TRBD1 | NA | TGTGCCAGCACCCTACCCAGGGGGCATAACTATGGCTACACCTTC | CASTLPRGHNYGYTF
TRBJ1-5 | TRBV30 | NA | NA | TGTGCCTGGAGTGTATCCGCCCGGCAGCCCCAGCATTTT | CAWSVSARQPQHF
TRBJ1-2 | TRBV3-1/TRBV3-2 | TRBD1 | NA | TGTGCCAGCAGCCTCCACTCGAGGGACAGGGACGGCTACACCTTC | CASSLHSRDRDGYTF
TRBJ1-4 | TRBV7-9 | NA | NA | TGTGCCAGCAGCCTGGGGGGCGTGGGTGAAAAACTGTTTTTT | CASSLGGVGEKLFF
TRBJ2-2 | TRBV3-1/TRBV3-2 | NA | NA | TGTGCCAGCAGCCACAACTCTCTCAGGGTGATAACGGACACCGGGGAGCTGTTTTTT | CASSHNSLRVITDTGELFF
TRBJ1-2 | TRBV2 | NA | NA | TGTGCCAGCAGTGTGGTTTTACGACAGGAAGGCTACACCTTC | CASSVVLRQEGYTF